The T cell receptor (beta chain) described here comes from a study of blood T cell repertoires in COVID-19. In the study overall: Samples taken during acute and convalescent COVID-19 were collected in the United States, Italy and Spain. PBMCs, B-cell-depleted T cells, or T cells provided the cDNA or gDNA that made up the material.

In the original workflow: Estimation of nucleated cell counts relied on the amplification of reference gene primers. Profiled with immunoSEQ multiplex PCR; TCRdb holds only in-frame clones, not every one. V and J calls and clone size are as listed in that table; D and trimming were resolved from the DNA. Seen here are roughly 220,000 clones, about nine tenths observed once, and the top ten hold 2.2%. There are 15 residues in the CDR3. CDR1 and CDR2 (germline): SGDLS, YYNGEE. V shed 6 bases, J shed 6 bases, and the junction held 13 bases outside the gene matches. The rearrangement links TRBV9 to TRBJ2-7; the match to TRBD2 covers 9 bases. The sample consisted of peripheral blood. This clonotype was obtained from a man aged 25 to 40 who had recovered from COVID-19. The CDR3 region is CASTSQAGGPSEQYF. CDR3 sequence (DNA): TGTGCCAGCACCTCCCAGGCGGGGGGGCCCTCCGAGCAGTACTTC.